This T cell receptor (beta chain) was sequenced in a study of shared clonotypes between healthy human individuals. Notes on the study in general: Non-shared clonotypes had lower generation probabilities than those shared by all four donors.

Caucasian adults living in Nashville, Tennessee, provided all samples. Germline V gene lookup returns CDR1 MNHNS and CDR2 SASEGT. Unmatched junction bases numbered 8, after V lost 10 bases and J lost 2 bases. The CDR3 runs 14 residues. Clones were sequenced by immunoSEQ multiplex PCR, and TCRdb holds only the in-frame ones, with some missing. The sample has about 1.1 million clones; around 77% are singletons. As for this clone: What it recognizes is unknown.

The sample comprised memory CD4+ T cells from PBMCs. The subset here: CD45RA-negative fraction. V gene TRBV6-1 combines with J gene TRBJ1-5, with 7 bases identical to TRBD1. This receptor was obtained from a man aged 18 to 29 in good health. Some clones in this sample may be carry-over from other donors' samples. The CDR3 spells CATRGAPGNQPQHF. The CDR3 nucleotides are TGTGCCACCAGGGGGGCGCCGGGCAATCAGCCCCAGCATTTT.